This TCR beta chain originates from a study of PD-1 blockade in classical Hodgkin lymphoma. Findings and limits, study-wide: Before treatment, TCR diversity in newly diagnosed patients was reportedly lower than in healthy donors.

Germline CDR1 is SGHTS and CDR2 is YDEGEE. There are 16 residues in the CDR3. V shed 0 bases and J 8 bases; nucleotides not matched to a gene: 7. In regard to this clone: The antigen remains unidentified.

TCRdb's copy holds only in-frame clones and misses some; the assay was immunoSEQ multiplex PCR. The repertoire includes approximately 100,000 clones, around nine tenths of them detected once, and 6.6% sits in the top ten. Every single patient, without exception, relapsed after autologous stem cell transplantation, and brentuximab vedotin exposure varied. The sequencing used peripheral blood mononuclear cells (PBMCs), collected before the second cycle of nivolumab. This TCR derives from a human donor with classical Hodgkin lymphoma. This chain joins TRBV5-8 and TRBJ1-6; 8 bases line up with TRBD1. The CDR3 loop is CASSLGLGTGDSPLHF. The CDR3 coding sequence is TGTGCCAGCAGCTTGGGTTTGGGGACAGGTGATTCACCCCTCCACTTT.